Shown below are 10 T cell receptor beta chains from a single sample sequenced in a study of blood T cell repertoires in COVID-19. The protocol was immunoSEQ multiplex PCR, while the TCRdb copy is restricted to in-frame clones and leaves out a portion. The data contain under 300,000 clones, about 87% of them singletons. The specimen sequenced was peripheral blood. These receptors were collected from a woman between 40 and 50 years old with acute or convalescent COVID-19.

The gene calls are TRBV9 and TRBJ2-1; 9 bases are shared with TRBD2. This CDR3 spans 16 amino acids. CDR1 SGDLS and CDR2 YYNGEE come from the germline V gene. V lost 0 bases and J lost 0; bases outside the gene matches: 1. Written as DNA, the CDR3 is TGTGCCAGCAGCGTAGTAGCGGGGGTCTCCTACAATGAGCAGTTCTTC. This sequence encodes CASSVVAGVSYNEQFF.

Concerning this clone itself: Compared with germline, one end of the junction differs, possibly owing to a read error. This sequence joins TRBV4-1 and TRBJ1-1; D unclear. Germline loops: CDR1 MGHRA, CDR2 YSYEKL. The CDR3 sequence is 14 residues long. The CDR3 DNA reads TGCGCCAGCAGCCAAGAAGGTGTTACAGCCACGATGAGCTTT. Its protein product is CASSQEGVTATMSF.

The J gene is TRBJ2-5, the V gene TRBV18; possible D gene TRBD1, 6 bases. The CDR3 is made up of 14 amino acids. Trimming removed 6 bases at V and 2 bases at J, with 13 bases between. The germline CDR1 and CDR2 sequences are KGHSH and LQKENI. CDR3 sequence (DNA): TGTGCCAGCTCGATGGGGACATTTCAAGAGACCCAGTACTTC. Translating gives CASSMGTFQETQYF. Filled out from reference TRBV18 and TRBJ2-5, the complete variable domain reads NAGVMQNPRHLVRRRGQEARLRCSPMKGHSHVYWYRQLPEEGLKFMVYLQKENIIDESGMPKERFSAEFPKEGPSILRIQQVVRGDSAAYFCASSMGTFQETQYFGPGTRLLVL.

J is TRBJ1-1 and V is TRBV19, with unresolved D. Trimming stripped 7 bases from V and 2 bases from J, with 14 bases between. Germline V gene lookup returns CDR1 LNHDA and CDR2 SQIVND (reference sequence). This CDR3 contains 14 residues. CDR3 in amino acids: CASTFKGVNTEAFF. The CDR3, as DNA: TGTGCCAGTACCTTTAAGGGAGTAAACACTGAAGCTTTCTTT.

The gene calls are TRBV12-5 and TRBJ2-7; unclear D gene. Trimming cost V 5 bases and J 4 bases, with 9 bases left between them. Germline-derived CDR1 and CDR2 are LGHNT and FRNRAP. This CDR3 is built from 12 residues. The CDR3 loop reads CASGPSLYEQYV. In nucleotides, the CDR3 is TGTGCTAGTGGTCCCTCACTTTACGAGCAGTACGTC.

The rearrangement links TRBV6-5 to TRBJ2-2; the match to TRBD2 covers 7 bases. The CDR3 contains 14 residues. In germline, CDR1 is MNHEY, CDR2 SVGAGI. V trimming: 7 bases; J trimming: 5 bases; junction bases outside the gene matches: 7. The CDR3 spells CASKRGGETGELFF. The CDR3 DNA sequence: TGTGCCAGCAAACGGGGAGGGGAAACCGGGGAGCTGTTTTTT.

As for this clone: A read error may produce the germline difference seen at one junction end. The V and J genes are TRBV5-4 and TRBJ1-4, with 7 bases that match TRBD1. This CDR3 is built from 12 residues. Germline V lookup: CDR1 SGHNT, CDR2 YYREEE (reference sequence). The CDR3 bases are TGTGCCAGCAGCTTGAATACCGGACAGGACCTTTTT. This translates into CASSLNTGQDLF.

The chain combines TRBV10-1 with TRBJ1-1; D remains ambiguous. This CDR3 region has 12 residues. Trimming took off 3 bases at V and 6 bases at J, with 8 bases between the two ends. From germline, CDR1 is WNHNN and CDR2 SYGVQD (reference sequence). As DNA, the CDR3 is TGCGCCAGCAGTGAAGGGAGTTCTGAAGCTTTCTTT. The encoded protein is CASSEGSSEAFF.

The chain couples TRBV2 to TRBJ1-1; D might be TRBD1 (6 bases). V lost 5 bases and J lost 1, with 11 bases in between. From germline, CDR1 is SNHLY and CDR2 FYNNEI. CDR3 length equals 14 residues. The CDR3 protein is CASSPTGGNTEAFF. As DNA, the CDR3 is TGTGCCAGCAGTCCGACAGGAGGGAACACTGAAGCTTTCTTT.

The chain couples TRBV7-9 to TRBJ2-1, with a weak D call TRBD2 (6 bases). In germline, CDR1 is SEHNR, CDR2 FQNEAQ (reference sequence). CDR3 length equals 14 residues. V lost 1 base and J lost 3, with 7 bases in between. In DNA, the CDR3 is TGTGCCAGCAGCTTAGTGGGACTCTACAATGAGCAGTTCTTC. Amino acids: CASSLVGLYNEQFF.